One T cell receptor (beta chain) is described in this entry. Every PCR was spiked with synthetic TCR analog templates. Sequencing used immunoSEQ multiplex PCR; TCRdb keeps in-frame clones, though not all of them. Of tens of thousands of clones listed, over 75% are singletons. The data originate from a study of PD-L1 blockade in urothelial cancer. J gave up 7 bases and V 3 bases, and 5 bases lay outside the gene matches. Germline loops: CDR1 SQVTM, CDR2 ANQGSEA. The CDR3 is 12 residues long. This clonotype was obtained from a man aged 65-85 years with urothelial cancer. The material sequenced was PBMCs, taken around atezolizumab (anti-PD-L1) treatment. The chain has TRBV29-1 and TRBJ2-5; 7 bases match TRBD1. The CDR3 is CSVDGTDPTQYF. The CDR3 nucleotides are TGCAGCGTTGACGGGACAGACCCGACCCAGTACTTC.